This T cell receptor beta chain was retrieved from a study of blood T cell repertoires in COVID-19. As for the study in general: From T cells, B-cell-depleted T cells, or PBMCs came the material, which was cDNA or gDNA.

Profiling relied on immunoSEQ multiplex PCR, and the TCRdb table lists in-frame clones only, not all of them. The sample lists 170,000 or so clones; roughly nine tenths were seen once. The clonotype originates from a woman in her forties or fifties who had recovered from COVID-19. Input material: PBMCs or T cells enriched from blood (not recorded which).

In DNA form, the CDR3 reads TGTGCCAGCCGGACAGGGGGTTATAATTCACCCCTCCACTTT. Translating it yields CASRTGGYNSPLHF. J is TRBJ1-6 and V is TRBV6-5, with 10 bases matching TRBD1. V was pared by 8 bases and J by 4 bases, with 2 bases of the junction left unmatched. Germline assignment: CDR1 MNHEY and CDR2 SVGAGI. This CDR3 spans 14 amino acids.